The 4 T cell receptor beta chains in this list originate from one sample, sequenced in a study of blood T cells in healthy people across ages. A J-beta primer mix and a sample-barcoded 5' primer were used in a second PCR of about 7 to 12 cycles. One entry per CDR3 protein results from TCRdb running MiXCR on the 5' RACE reads. In the table there are roughly 1,000,000 distinct CDR3 sequences, 25% of which are singletons. The same data also went into a second study, on T cells of mothers and their children.

The sequencing sample was made of blood. The receptors come from a girl aged 2 to 10 in good health.

The rearrangement uses TRBV29-1 and TRBJ2-5; D gene ambiguous. The end of the DNA is better explained by TRBJ2-1, so the J call may be wrong. Germline-derived CDR1 and CDR2 are SQVTM and ANQGSEA. The CDR3 has 11 residues. The CDR3, as DNA: TGCAGCGTCGTGACCCACAATGAGCAGTTCTTC. Translated: CSVVTHNEQFF.

V gene TRBV7-3 combines with J gene TRBJ2-2; 8 bases agree with TRBD2. The CDR3 is made up of 15 amino acids. Germline V gives CDR1 SGHTA, CDR2 FQGTGA. V shed 5 bases, J shed 4 bases, and the junction held 6 bases outside the gene matches. The CDR3 DNA sequence: TGTGCCAGCAGCCTCCGCGGGGGGATCACCGGGGAGCTGTTTTTT. It specifies CASSLRGGITGELFF.

This chain connects TRBV20-1 to TRBJ2-7; 9 bases agree with TRBD2. J was trimmed by 6 bases and V by 3 bases; bases with no gene match: 9. CDR1 is DFQATT and CDR2 is SNEGSKA in the germline V gene (reference sequence). The CDR3 length is 14 residues. The CDR3 is CSASASGLASEQYF. CDR3 bases: TGCAGTGCTAGTGCCTCGGGACTAGCCAGCGAGCAGTACTTC.

This clonotype was found a few times. The chain has TRBV7-3 and TRBJ2-3; D call uncertain. Germline V CDR1 and CDR2: SGHTA, FQGTGA. V was shortened by 4 bases and J by 2 bases, with 10 bases between the two germline ends. The CDR3 is 14 amino acids. This CDR3 is CASSSLSDTDTQYF. The CDR3 bases are TGTGCCAGCAGCTCACTGAGTGACACAGATACGCAGTATTTT.